This T cell receptor (beta chain) originates from a study of blood T cell repertoires in COVID-19 (dated by TCRdb to between 2020 and 2021). Background on the whole study: Samples covering the acute and convalescent phases of COVID-19 were provided by collaborators in the United States, Italy and Spain. Where HLA class I and class II types were available, the types were taken from metadata supplied by the sample provider, not from assay-based typing. The samples were drawn from two sources: the first 160 participants of the ongoing ImmuneRACE study, and 1,000 to 1,500 subjects contributed by 6 global collaborators. A de-identified subject ID, COVID-19 status, age in years and sex were almost always included in the sample metadata. Deeply sampled blood TCRbeta repertoires from subjects exposed to, actively infected with, or recovered from COVID-19 were included in the dataset. The repertoires were released in a freely available public database intended as a resource for research on the immune response to SARS-CoV-2. The prospective study material was composed of cDNA or gDNA derived from T cells, B-cell-depleted T cells, or PBMCs.

Note on this clone: Its recognized antigen is unknown. Base qualities are not recorded, but no much larger clone differs from it by a single base.

The germline V gene sets CDR1 to MNHEY and CDR2 to SVGAGI. Spanning cysteine to phenylalanine, the CDR3 consists of 16 amino acids. Only the CDR3 DNA is retained, 48 bases long and in frame from the first base. V lost 2 bases and J lost 4 bases, and the count of bases not matched to a germline gene is 5. TCRbeta CDR3 regions were amplified from genomic DNA by means of the immunoSEQ Assay, a bias-controlled multiplex PCR. Regarding the original processing steps: Within the assay, amplification of reference gene primers was used to estimate how many nucleated cells each sample contained. Sequence reads were collapsed and filtered to measure the absolute abundance of every unique TCRbeta CDR3 rearrangement. For each sample, productive Simpson clonality was calculated as the square root of Simpson's diversity index across productive rearrangements. TCRdb retrieved this table from immuneACCESS and kept in-frame rearrangements only. Not all clones are present; in checked studies, unresolved V genes account for under half, and no reason is known for the remainder. For V, J and clone size, that table is used; D and trimming come from the DNA. Within this sample are some 130,000 clones, with about 76% of them counted one time only. Around 12% of the sample belongs to the ten largest clones.

Whole blood was collected in K2EDTA tubes by collaborating institutions according to the institutions' own protocols. Collaborator samples were shipped for TCRbeta analysis as frozen whole blood, isolated PBMCs, or DNA extracted from either sample type. Paper-wide results and their limitations: How much clinical and demographic metadata was included differed by source and by participant, and the metadata was provided uncurated.

The sample comprised peripheral blood. The V and J segments used are TRBV6-5 and TRBJ2-1, with 10 bases in between that match TRBD2. This TCR was recovered from a man older than 75 with acute or convalescent COVID-19. The CDR3 amino acid sequence is: CASSYGLAGAYNEQFF. The DNA is TGTGCCAGCAGTTACGGTCTAGCGGGGGCTTACAATGAGCAGTTCTTC.